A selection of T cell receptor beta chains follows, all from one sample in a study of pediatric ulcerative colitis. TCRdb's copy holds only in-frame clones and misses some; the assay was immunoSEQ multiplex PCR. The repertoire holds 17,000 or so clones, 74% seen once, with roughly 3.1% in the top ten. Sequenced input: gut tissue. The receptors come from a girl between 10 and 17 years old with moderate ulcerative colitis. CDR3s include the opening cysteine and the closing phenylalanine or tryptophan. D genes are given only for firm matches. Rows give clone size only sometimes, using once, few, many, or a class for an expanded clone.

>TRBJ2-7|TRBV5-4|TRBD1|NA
TGTGCCAGCAGCTTGGCCGGGGGACAGGGGGGATACGAGCAGTACTTC
CASSLAGGQGGYEQYF
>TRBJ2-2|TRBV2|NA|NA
TGTGCCAGCAGTTTTAGGGGCGGATTAAGTCCCCTCTCCACCGGGGAGCTGTTTTTT
CASSFRGGLSPLSTGELFF
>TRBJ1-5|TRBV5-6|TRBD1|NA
TGTGCCAGCAGCATGGGACAGTCGCAACAGCCCCAGCATTTT
CASSMGQSQQPQHF
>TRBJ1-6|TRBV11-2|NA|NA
TGTGCCAGCAGCTCCCCCAAAAGCTCCTATAATTCACCCCTCCACTTT
CASSSPKSSYNSPLHF
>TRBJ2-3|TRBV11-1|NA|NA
TGTGCCAGCAGCTTCTCAGGCCGAATAGCAGATACGCAGTATTTT
CASSFSGRIADTQYF
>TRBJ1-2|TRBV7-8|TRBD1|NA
TGTGCCAGCAGCTTAGACCAGGACAGGTTTTTTAACTATGGCTACACCTTC
CASSLDQDRFFNYGYTF
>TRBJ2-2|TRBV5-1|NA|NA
TGCGCCAGCAACTCAGGGAACACCGGGGAGCTGTTTTTT
CASNSGNTGELFF
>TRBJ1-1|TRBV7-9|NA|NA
TGTGCCAGCAGCGTAATGCAGGGTACTGAAGCTTTCTTT
CASSVMQGTEAFF
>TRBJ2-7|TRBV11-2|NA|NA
TGTGCCAGCAACCCTCGGACAGCGTCCTACGAGCAGTACTTC
CASNPRTASYEQYF
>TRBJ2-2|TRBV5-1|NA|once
TGCGCCAGCAGCTTGGCCTGGCAGGTCGAGGGTCCGGGGGAGCTGTTTTTT
CASSLAWQVEGPGELFF
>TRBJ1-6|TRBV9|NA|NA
TGTGCCAGCAGTTCTCAAGGAGGGAATTCACCCCTCCACTTT
CASSSQGGNSPLHF
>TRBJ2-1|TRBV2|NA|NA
TGTGCCAGCAATTTGTGGGAACACAATGAGCAGTTCTTC
CASNLWEHNEQFF
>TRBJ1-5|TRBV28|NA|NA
TGTGCCAGCAGTTTATTATCGGCGCCCCAGCATTTT
CASSLLSAPQHF
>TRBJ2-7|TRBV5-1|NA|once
TGCGCCAGCAGCCCAAACCGACAGTGGTACTACGAGCAGTACTTC
CASSPNRQWYYEQYF
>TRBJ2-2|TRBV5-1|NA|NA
TGCGCCAGCAGAGGAGTAGCGGCAAGTGGGGAGCTGTTTTTT
CASRGVAASGELFF
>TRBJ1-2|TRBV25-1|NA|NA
TGTGCCAGCAGTGCCGGGACTAACTATGGCTACACCTTC
CASSAGTNYGYTF
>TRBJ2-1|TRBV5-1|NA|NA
TGCGCCAGCAGCCCATCCCGCGGACAGTACAATGAGCAGTTCTTC
CASSPSRGQYNEQFF
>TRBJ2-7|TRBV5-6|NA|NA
TGTGCCAGCAGCTTACCCTCCCTCTACGAGCAGTACTTC
CASSLPSLYEQYF
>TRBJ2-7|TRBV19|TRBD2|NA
TGTGCCAGTAGTAGGAGTAGCGGGACCTACGAGCAGTACTTC
CASSRSSGTYEQYF
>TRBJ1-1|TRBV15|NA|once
TGTGCCACCAGCAGAGGATTCGACAGAGTGAACACTGAAGCTTTCTTT
CATSRGFDRVNTEAFF
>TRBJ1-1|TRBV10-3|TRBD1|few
TGTGCCATCACGAGGGGGCGGGGGACTGAAGCTTTCTTT
CAITRGRGTEAFF
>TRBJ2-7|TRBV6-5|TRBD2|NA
TGTGCCAGCCGGCCTAGCGGGAGTAGGGACGAGCAGTACTTC
CASRPSGSRDEQYF
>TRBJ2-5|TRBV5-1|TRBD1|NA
TGCGCCAGCAGCTCGGGACAGTTGGGGGAGACCCAGTACTTC
CASSSGQLGETQYF
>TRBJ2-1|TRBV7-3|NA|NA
TGTGCCAGCAGCTTAACGTGGGGCGGAGGTGAGCAGTTCTTC
CASSLTWGGGEQFF
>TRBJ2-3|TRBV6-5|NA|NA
TGTGCCAGCAGTTACTCAACCGGAAACGCAGATACGCAGTATTTT
CASSYSTGNADTQYF
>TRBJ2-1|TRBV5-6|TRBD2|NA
TGTGCCAGCAGCCTAGGACTAGCGGTATCCTACAATGAGCAGTTCTTC
CASSLGLAVSYNEQFF
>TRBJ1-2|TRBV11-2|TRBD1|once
TGTGCCAGCAGCGAAGGGACAGGGGGGTCCTATGGCTACACCTTC
CASSEGTGGSYGYTF
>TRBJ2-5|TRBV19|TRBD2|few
TGTGCCAGTAGCTATGGGACTAGCGTTCAAGAGACCCAGTACTTC
CASSYGTSVQETQYF
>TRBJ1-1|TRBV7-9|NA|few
TGTGCCAGCAGCTTAGAAGCGAACACTGAAGCTTTCTTT
CASSLEANTEAFF
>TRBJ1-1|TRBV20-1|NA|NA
TGCAGTGCCTTAGGGGAATTCCAAGCTTTCTTT
CSALGEFQAFF
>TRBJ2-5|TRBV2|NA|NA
TGTGCCAGCAGCCGGAAGTTGACTGAGACCCAGTACTTC
CASSRKLTETQYF
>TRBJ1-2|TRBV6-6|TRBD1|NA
TGTGCCAGCAGTTACGACAGGGACTATGGCTACACCTTC
CASSYDRDYGYTF
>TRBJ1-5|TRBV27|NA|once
TGTGCCAGCAGTTTATCGTCCGGACGTTTGGCTCCCCAGCATTTT
CASSLSSGRLAPQHF
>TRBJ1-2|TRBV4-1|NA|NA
TGCGCCAGCACCACCCCAGGACTCTATGGCTACACCTTC
CASTTPGLYGYTF
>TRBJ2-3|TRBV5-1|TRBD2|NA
TGCGCCAGCAGCCTCCTGGTGAGCGGGGGGCGCACAGATACGCAGTATTTT
CASSLLVSGGRTDTQYF
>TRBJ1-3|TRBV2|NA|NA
TGTGCCAGCACGGAGAATTTCTCTGGAAACACCATATATTTT
CASTENFSGNTIYF
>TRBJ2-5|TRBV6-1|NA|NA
TGTGCCAGCAATACAGGTGGAGAGACCCAGTACTTC
CASNTGGETQYF
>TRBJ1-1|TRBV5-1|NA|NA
TGCGCCAGCAGCTTTGTTTGGGACTCCAATCTGGAGTACACTGAAGCTTTCTTT
CASSFVWDSNLEYTEAFF
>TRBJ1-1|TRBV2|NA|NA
TGTGCCAGCAGTGAAGATCTCGGGCCGGCTTTCTTT
CASSEDLGPAFF
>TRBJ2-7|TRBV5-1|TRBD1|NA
TGCGCCAGCAGCCCATCTACGACAGGGAACTCCTACGAGCAGTACTTC
CASSPSTTGNSYEQYF
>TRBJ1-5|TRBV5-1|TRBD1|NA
TGCGCCAGCAGCCCGACAGGGAATTTAGGCCAGCCCCAGCATTTT
CASSPTGNLGQPQHF
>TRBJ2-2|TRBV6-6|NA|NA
TGTGCCAGCAGGGATACAGGGAGGGAGCTGTTTTTT
CASRDTGRELFF
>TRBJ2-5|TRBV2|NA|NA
TGTGCCAGCAGCGCGGACGGAGAAGAGACCCAGTACTTC
CASSADGEETQYF
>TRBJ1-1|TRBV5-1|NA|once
TGCGCCAGCAGCTTTGGGGGGGAGACTGAAGCTTTCTTT
CASSFGGETEAFF